This T cell receptor (beta chain) was captured by sequencing in a study of blood T cell repertoires in COVID-19. Per the germline V gene, CDR1 is MNHEY and CDR2 is SVGAGI. This CDR3 has 14 amino acids. V gave up 6 bases and J gave up 5 bases; unmatched junction bases: 7. The assay was immunoSEQ multiplex PCR, and TCRdb's table has in-frame clones only and misses some. The sample consists of approximately 300,000 clones, 80% to 90% of them appearing once. The chain couples TRBV6-5 to TRBJ1-2, with 9 bases matching TRBD1. This clonotype originated in a man aged 45 to 65 with active or convalescent COVID-19. Sequenced material: peripheral blood. DNA for the CDR3: TGTGCCAGCAGCAGGGACAGGGAATGGTATGGCTACACCTTC. Its translation: CASSRDREWYGYTF.